This T cell receptor beta chain originates from a study of blood T cell repertoires in COVID-19. About the research overall: Acute and convalescent COVID-19 samples came from the United States, Italy and Spain. In each case, the material was cDNA or gDNA derived from T cells, B-cell-depleted T cells, or PBMCs.

This CDR3 comprises 15 residues. Per germline, CDR1 SGHKS and CDR2 YYEKEE (reference sequence). J gave up 0 bases and V 3 bases, and 4 bases lay outside the gene matches. Using immunoSEQ multiplex PCR, the repertoire was profiled, and TCRdb retains in-frame clones only, with some absent. The profile shows about 180,000 clones, 65% to 90% of them singletons. This clonotype was obtained from a man aged 50 or older with active or convalescent COVID-19. The chain combines TRBV5-5 with TRBJ1-1; 8 nucleotides match TRBD1. The sample was peripheral blood. CDR3 nucleotides: TGTGCCAGCAGCTCGGCGGGACAGGTGAACACTGAAGCTTTCTTT. This translates into CASSSAGQVNTEAFF.